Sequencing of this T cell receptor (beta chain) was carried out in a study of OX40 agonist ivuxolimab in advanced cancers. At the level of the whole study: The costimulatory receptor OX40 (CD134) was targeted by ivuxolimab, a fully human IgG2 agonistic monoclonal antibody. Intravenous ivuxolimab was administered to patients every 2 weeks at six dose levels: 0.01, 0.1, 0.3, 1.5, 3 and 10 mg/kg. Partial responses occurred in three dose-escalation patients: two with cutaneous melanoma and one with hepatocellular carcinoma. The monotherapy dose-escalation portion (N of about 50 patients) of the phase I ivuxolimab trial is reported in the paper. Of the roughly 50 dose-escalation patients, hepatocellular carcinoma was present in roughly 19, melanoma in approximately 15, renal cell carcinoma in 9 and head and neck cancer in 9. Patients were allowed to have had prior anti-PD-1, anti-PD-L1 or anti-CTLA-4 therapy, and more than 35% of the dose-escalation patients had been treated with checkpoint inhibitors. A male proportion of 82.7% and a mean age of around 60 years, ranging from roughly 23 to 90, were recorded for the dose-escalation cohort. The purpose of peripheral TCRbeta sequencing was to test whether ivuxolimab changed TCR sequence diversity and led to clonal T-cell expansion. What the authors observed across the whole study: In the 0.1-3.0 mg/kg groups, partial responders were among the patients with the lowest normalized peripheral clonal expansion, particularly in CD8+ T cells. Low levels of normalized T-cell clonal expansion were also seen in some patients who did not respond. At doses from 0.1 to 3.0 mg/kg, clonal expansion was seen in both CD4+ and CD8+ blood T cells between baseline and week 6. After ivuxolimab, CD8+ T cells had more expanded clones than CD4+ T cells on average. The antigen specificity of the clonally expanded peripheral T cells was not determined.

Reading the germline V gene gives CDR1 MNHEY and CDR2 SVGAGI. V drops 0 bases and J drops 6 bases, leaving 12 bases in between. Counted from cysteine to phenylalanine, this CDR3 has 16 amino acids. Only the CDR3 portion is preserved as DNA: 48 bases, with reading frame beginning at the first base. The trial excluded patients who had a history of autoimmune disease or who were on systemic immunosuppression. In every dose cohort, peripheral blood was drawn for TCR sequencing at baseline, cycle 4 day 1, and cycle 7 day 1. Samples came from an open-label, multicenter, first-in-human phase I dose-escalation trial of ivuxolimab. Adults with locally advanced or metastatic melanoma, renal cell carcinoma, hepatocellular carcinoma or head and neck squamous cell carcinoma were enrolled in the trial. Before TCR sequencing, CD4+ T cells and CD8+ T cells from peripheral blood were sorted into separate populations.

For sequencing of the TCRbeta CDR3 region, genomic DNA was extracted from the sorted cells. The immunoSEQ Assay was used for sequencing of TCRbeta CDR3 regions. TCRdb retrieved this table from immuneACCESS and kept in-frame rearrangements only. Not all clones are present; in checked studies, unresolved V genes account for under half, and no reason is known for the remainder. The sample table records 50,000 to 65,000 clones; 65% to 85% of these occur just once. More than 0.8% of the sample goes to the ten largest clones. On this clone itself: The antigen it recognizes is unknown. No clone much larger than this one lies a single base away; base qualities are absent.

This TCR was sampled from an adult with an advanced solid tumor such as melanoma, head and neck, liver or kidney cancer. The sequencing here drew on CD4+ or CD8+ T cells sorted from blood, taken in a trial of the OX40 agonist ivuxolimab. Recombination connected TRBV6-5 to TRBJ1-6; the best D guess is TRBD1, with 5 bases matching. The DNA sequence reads TGTGCCAGCAGTTACTCGGTCAGGGCGGGTAATTCACCCCTCCACTTT. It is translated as CASSYSVRAGNSPLHF.